A single sample gave rise to the 13 T cell receptor beta chains below, sequenced in a study of T cell clonotyping in hematopoietic cell transplantation (dated by TCRdb to about 2021). The method behind the library was the immunoSEQ multiplex PCR assay. TCRdb limited this immuneACCESS table to in-frame rearrangements with V and J called. A share of clones is missing; checked studies link under half to unresolved V genes, and the rest is unexplained. The sample profile shows around 6,000 clones; roughly 30% of them were found once. Roughly 17% of the sample is held by the ten biggest clonotypes. In light of the paper, this sample's time point label describes: 30 days after allo-HCT. The source was peripheral blood mononuclear cells, collected 30 days after allogeneic stem cell transplant. All receptors derive from a female patient in her forties or fifties who had an allogeneic stem cell transplant from an unrelated donor, so the T cells may come from the graft donor. Some clones in this sample may be carry-over from other donors' samples.

The chain employs TRBV6-5 and TRBJ1-1; D unclear. Trimming removed 2 bases at V and 4 bases at J, with 11 bases between. The CDR3 contains 14 residues. Per the germline V gene, CDR1 is MNHEY and CDR2 is SVGAGI. The CDR3 DNA sequence: TGTGCCAGCAGTTACGGCGGGGAGGGCACTGAAGCTTTCTTT. Translation gives CASSYGGEGTEAFF.

This clone was picked up a small number of times. This sequence joins TRBV19 and TRBJ1-2; D remains ambiguous. Trimming took off 1 base at V and 7 bases at J, with 10 bases between the two ends. From germline, CDR1 is LNHDA and CDR2 SQIVND (reference sequence). This CDR3 is built from 13 residues. The DNA for the CDR3 is TGTGCCAGTAGTATAGCTGAAGGGTCTGGCTACACCTTC. Residues: CASSIAEGSGYTF.

This clone was seen a handful of times. The chain employs TRBV5-6 and TRBJ2-1; the D gene could be TRBD1 or TRBD2 (5 bases each). Trimming removed 0 bases at V and 6 bases at J, with 7 bases between. Germline V gives CDR1 SGHDT, CDR2 YYEEEE. The CDR3 extends over 13 amino acids. In nucleotides, the CDR3 is TGTGCCAGCAGCTTGGGGGGGAGCAATGAGCAGTTCTTC. It yields the protein CASSLGGSNEQFF.

The chain carries TRBV25-1 and TRBJ1-1; D gene uncertain. The germline CDR1 and CDR2 sequences are MGHDK and SYGVNS. Deletions cut 5 bases from V and 4 bases from J, with 14 bases between. The CDR3 contains 14 residues. CDR3 in amino acids: CASSFAGSGTEAFF. The CDR3 DNA sequence: TGTGCCAGCAGTTTCGCGGGGTCTGGCACTGAAGCTTTCTTT.

The chain couples TRBV30 to TRBJ2-7, with 8 bases matching TRBD2. The CDR3 is 14 amino acids. The junction had 3 bases not matched to a gene; V was cut back by 0 bases and J by 2 bases. The germline gives CDR1 GTSNPN, CDR2 SVGIG (reference sequence). CDR3 DNA sequence: TGTGCCTGGAGTGTCCAGCGGGAGCCCTACGAGCAGTACTTC. It codes for CAWSVQREPYEQYF.

This clone has only a few counts. V gene TRBV7-3 combines with J gene TRBJ2-7; possible D gene TRBD1, 5 bases. The germline V gene encodes CDR1 SGHTA and CDR2 FQGTGA. The V end lost 5 bases, the J end lost 0 bases, and 8 bases lay between the germline ends. The CDR3 sequence is 13 residues long. The CDR3 nucleotides read TGTGCCAGCAGCCCCGACAGCTCCTACGAGCAGTACTTC. Protein product: CASSPDSSYEQYF. Based on the CDR3 plus reference TRBV7-3 and TRBJ2-7, the full variable domain is GAGVSQTPSNKVTEKGKYVELRCDPISGHTALYWYRQSLGQGPEFLIYFQGTGAADDSGLPNDRFFAVRPEGSVSTLKIQRTERGDSAVYLCASSPDSSYEQYFGPGTRLTVT.

The chain employs TRBV30 and TRBJ1-2; the D is unclear. The CDR3 runs to 13 residues. CDR1 GTSNPN and CDR2 SVGIG come from the germline V gene (reference sequence). V shed 4 bases and J shed 1 base, with 10 bases lying between them. The CDR3 bases are TGTGCCTGGAATGCGGGCGGTAACTATGGCTACACCTTC. Translating gives CAWNAGGNYGYTF.

There are a few counts of this clone. The rearrangement links TRBV25-1 to TRBJ2-3, with 11 bases aligning to TRBD2. The CDR3 contains 14 residues. Unmatched junction bases numbered 1, after V lost 2 bases and J lost 6 bases. Germline V gene sequence: CDR1 MGHDK, CDR2 SYGVNS. The CDR3 DNA sequence: TGTGCCAGCAGTGAACTAGCGGGAGGCGATACGCAGTATTTT. It specifies CASSELAGGDTQYF. Full variable domain (outside the CDR3, taken from reference TRBV25-1 and TRBJ2-3): EADIYQTPRYLVIGTGKKITLECSQTMGHDKMYWYQQDPGMELHLIHYSYGVNSTEKGDLSSESTVSRIRTEHFPLTLESARPSHTSQYLCASSELAGGDTQYFGPGTRLTVL.

The genes are TRBV30 and TRBJ1-5, with 12 nucleotides matching TRBD1. The junction had 10 bases not matched to a gene; V was cut back by 1 base and J by 0 bases. Germline loops: CDR1 GTSNPN, CDR2 SVGIG (reference sequence). The CDR3 consists of 19 residues. The CDR3 loop reads CAWSDYRDRGLYSNQPQHF. The CDR3 DNA is TGTGCCTGGAGTGACTACCGGGACAGGGGGCTTTATAGCAATCAGCCCCAGCATTTT.

This clone occurred a few times. The rearrangement links TRBV7-6 to TRBJ2-3; D is undetermined. V lost 5 bases, J lost 5 bases, and 8 bases lay in between. The CDR3 has 12 residues. The germline V gene has CDR1 SGHVS and CDR2 FNYEAQ. CDR3 region: CASSAGVDTQYF. The CDR3 bases are TGTGCCAGCAGCGCTGGGGTAGATACGCAGTATTTT.

The J gene is TRBJ2-2, the V gene TRBV25-1; D is perhaps TRBD2 (6 bases). The CDR3 consists of 13 residues. Trimming took off 5 bases at V and 6 bases at J, with 10 bases between the two ends. Germline-derived CDR1 and CDR2 are MGHDK and SYGVNS. The CDR3 is CASSIGEAGELFF. DNA of the CDR3: TGTGCCAGCAGTATCGGGGAGGCCGGGGAGCTGTTTTTT.

This clone was seen a few times. The V gene is TRBV28, the J gene TRBJ1-2; 10 nucleotides match TRBD1. The trim removed 6 bases at V and 6 bases at J, leaving 10 bases unmatched. This CDR3 region has 15 residues. Per the germline V gene, CDR1 is MDHEN and CDR2 is SYDVKM. The CDR3 nucleotides are TGTGCCAGCAGAACAACCGGGACAGGGGAGAATGGCTACACCTTC. Amino acid sequence: CASRTTGTGENGYTF.

This clone was detected a few times. This chain connects TRBV27 to TRBJ2-7; 9 bases are shared with TRBD2. The V and J ends lost 5 bases and 7 bases, in that order; junction bases with no gene match: 12. The length of the CDR3 is 15 residues. Germline lookup yields CDR1 MNHEY and CDR2 SMNVEV (reference sequence). The CDR3 protein is CASSRRVIAGEEQYF. The CDR3 DNA reads TGTGCCAGCAGTAGAAGGGTGATAGCGGGGGAAGAGCAGTACTTC.